A selection of T cell receptor beta chains follows, all from one sample in a study of response to subunit inactivated influenza vaccine. TCRdb used MiXCR to reprocess the RT-PCR reads, holding one entry per CDR3 protein. The top ten clones hold roughly a tenth of a sample with a few hundred thousand distinct CDR3 sequences, about a fifth of them seen once. Here the sequenced sample was PBMCs from blood, taken around 22 months after vaccination. These receptors were obtained from a man aged 50 to 69 who received an inactivated influenza vaccine. Each CDR3 is given with its conserved first and last residue. The D gene is left open where the match is weak. Size tells how often a clone was seen (once, few, many) or the class of an expanded clone, and some rows leave it out.

size,D,J,V,CDR3,DNA
few,.,TRBJ2-3,TRBV6-1,CASSKNTDTQYF,TGTGCCAGCAGTAAGAACACAGATACGCAGTATTTT
.,.,TRBJ2-1,TRBV5-1,CASSLDQGITYNEQFF,TGCGCCAGCAGCTTGGATCAGGGGATAACCTACAATGAGCAGTTCTTC
once,.,TRBJ2-7,TRBV7-2,CASRLTAKGSSYEQYF,TGTGCCAGCAGACTAACAGCAAAGGGAAGCTCCTACGAGCAGTACTTC
few,TRBD2,TRBJ2-7,TRBV19,CASSTSGSYEQYF,TGTGCCAGTAGTACTAGCGGGAGCTACGAGCAGTACTTC
.,.,TRBJ2-3,TRBV4-2,CARSPVLGGLGTDTQYF,TGTGCCAGGAGCCCGGTGCTCGGCGGGTTAGGCACAGATACGCAGTATTTT
.,.,TRBJ1-5,TRBV15,CATSRDPPQGTYSNQPQHF,TGTGCCACCAGCAGAGATCCTCCGCAGGGAACATATAGCAATCAGCCCCAGCATTTT
few,.,TRBJ1-1,TRBV4-3,CASSQDPPPGNTEAFF,TGCGCCAGCAGCCAAGATCCCCCACCGGGGAACACTGAAGCTTTCTTT
few,TRBD1,TRBJ2-3,TRBV7-9,CASSLLPGQGSDTQYF,TGTGCCAGCAGCTTACTTCCGGGACAGGGGTCAGATACGCAGTATTTT
few,.,TRBJ2-5,TRBV5-1,CASSLVLIGGMDLETQYF,TGCGCCAGCAGCTTGGTCTTGATTGGGGGCATGGATTTAGAGACCCAGTACTTC
.,.,TRBJ1-4,TRBV28,CASSSGQILNEKLFF,TGTGCCAGCAGTTCCGGACAGATCCTTAATGAAAAACTGTTTTTT
.,.,TRBJ2-7,TRBV5-1,CASSTTGSYEQYF,TGCGCCAGCAGCACAACAGGGTCTTACGAGCAGTACTTC
.,.,TRBJ2-7,TRBV7-2,CASSPDGTFRKGEQYF,TGTGCCAGCAGCCCGGACGGGACTTTCCGAAAGGGCGAGCAGTACTTC
few,.,TRBJ1-5,TRBV5-1,CASSLDGGANQPQHF,TGCGCCAGCAGCTTGGATGGGGGGGCTAATCAGCCCCAGCATTTT
.,.,TRBJ1-5,TRBV7-9,CASSSLDQPQHF,TGTGCCAGCAGCTCTTTAGATCAGCCCCAGCATTTT
.,TRBD1,TRBJ1-3,TRBV7-9,CASNRGALLSGNTIYF,TGTGCCAGCAACAGGGGGGCCCTTCTCTCTGGAAACACCATATATTTT
many,.,TRBJ1-2,TRBV20-1,CSAKGGYGYTF,TGCAGTGCTAAGGGAGGCTATGGCTACACCTTC
once,.,TRBJ2-3,TRBV20-1,CSAQRMVGTQYF,TGCAGTGCCCAGAGGATGGTCGGTACGCAGTATTTT
.,.,TRBJ2-3,TRBV11-2,CASSSSDTQYF,TGTGCCAGCAGCTCTTCCGATACGCAGTATTTT
.,.,TRBJ2-7,TRBV12-3/TRBV12-4,CASSLGDTSYEQYF,TGTGCCAGCAGTTTGGGGGACACCTCCTACGAGCAGTACTTC
.,TRBD2,TRBJ2-1,TRBV12-3/TRBV12-4,CASSLRLLPLAGGGNEQFF,TGTGCCAGCAGTTTAAGACTCCTTCCTTTAGCGGGGGGAGGGAATGAGCAGTTCTTC
.,TRBD1,TRBJ2-2,TRBV2,CASSERTGNTGELFF,TGTGCCAGCAGTGAGAGGACAGGGAACACCGGGGAGCTGTTTTTT
.,.,TRBJ2-7,TRBV21-1,CASTNYEQYF,TGTGCCAGCACTAACTACGAGCAGTACTTC
.,.,TRBJ2-7,TRBV28,CASSFAKSYEQYF,TGTGCCAGCAGTTTTGCTAAATCCTACGAGCAGTACTTC
.,.,TRBJ1-1,TRBV5-1,CASSLARSEAFF,TGCGCCAGCAGCTTGGCCCGCAGTGAAGCTTTCTTT
.,.,TRBJ2-2,TRBV18,CASSRKITGELFF,TGTGCCAGCTCGCGGAAAATCACCGGGGAGCTGTTTTTT
.,.,TRBJ1-4,TRBV20-1,CSARHEDNEKLFF,TGCAGTGCTAGGCACGAAGACAATGAAAAACTGTTTTTT
many,.,TRBJ1-1,TRBV28,CASSLGQRNTEAFF,TGTGCCAGCAGTTTAGGACAGAGGAACACTGAAGCTTTCTTT
many,.,TRBJ1-3,TRBV3-1,CASSRGQFHSGNTIYF,TGTGCCAGCAGCCGCGGACAGTTCCACTCAGGAAACACCATATATTTT
many,.,TRBJ2-1,TRBV20-1,CSARGSGTTLFSQFF,TGCAGTGCTAGGGGATCCGGGACAACCCTATTTTCGCAGTTCTTC
.,.,TRBJ2-3,TRBV2,CASIRDTAEGDTQYF,TGTGCCAGCATTAGGGACACGGCGGAGGGAGATACGCAGTATTTT
.,.,TRBJ2-4,TRBV6-2/TRBV6-3,CASSYSTPREGFEGAKNIQYF,TGTGCCAGCAGTTACTCGACTCCTAGAGAAGGGTTTGAAGGAGCCAAAAACATTCAGTACTTC